One sample yielded the 6 T cell receptor delta chains listed below, sequenced in a study of gamma-delta chains in newborns, infants, children. TCRdb fed the reads to CATT. The data hold roughly 3,500 delta-chain clones, with roughly 1.4% observed a single time. Sequencing input: blood. The receptors originated from a child who was a newborn, infant or young child, either healthy, febrile or measles-vaccinated (not recorded which).

This clone turned up a few times. This is likely an artifact of a read error, given a far larger clone one base away. This CDR3 is also generated by other DNA sequences in the sample. The rearrangement links TRAV29/DV5 to TRDJ3; 7 bases line up with TRDD2. The CDR3 length is 19 residues. Germline CDR1 NSMFDY, CDR2 ISSIKDK. The CDR3 protein is CAASALLLPSSWDTRQMFF. CDR3 sequence (DNA): TGTGCAGCAAGCGCGCTTCTACTTCCTAGCTCCTGGGACACCCGGCAGATGTTTTTC.

Within the sample, this clone is medium-sized. The same CDR3 is also encoded by other DNA sequences in this sample. The chain employs TRDV3 and TRDJ1; 7 nucleotides agree with TRDD3. Germline V gene lookup returns CDR1 TVYSNPD and CDR2 GDNSRS (reference sequence). The CDR3 length is 11 residues. Losses at the gene ends were 2 bases for V and 5 bases for J; bases not matched to a gene: 2. This CDR3 reads CAFVLGDKLIF. CDR3 DNA: TGTGCCTTTGTACTGGGGGATAAACTCATCTTT.

This clone was counted between two and nine times. This likely stems from a read error, as it lies one base from a far larger clone. The same CDR3 is also encoded by other DNA sequences in this sample. This chain joins TRDV2 and TRDJ3, with 9 nucleotides matching TRDD3. CDR3 length equals 18 residues. Germline V gives CDR1 GEAIGNYY, CDR2 EKD. CDR3 in DNA: TGCGCCTGTGACATACTGGGGGAGAGCTCCTGGGACACCCGACAGATGTTTTTC. Its protein is CACDILGESSWDTRQMFF.

Comment on this clone: A read error likely explains why the TCRdb protein, taken from a much larger clone, differs from this DNA's translation at residue 5; the protein shown is translated from the DNA. The chain has TRDV2 and TRDJ2; 10 bases align to TRDD3. The V gene end was trimmed by 3 bases and the J gene end by 0 bases; junction bases not matched to a gene: 6. The CDR3 extends over 17 amino acids. Germline values: CDR1 GEAIGNYY, CDR2 EKD. The CDR3 loop reads CACDPVTGGSLTAQLFF. Written as DNA, the CDR3 is TGTGCCTGTGACCCGGTTACTGGGGGATCTTTGACAGCACAACTCTTCTTT.

In the case of this clone: A clone one base away is much larger, so this may be a read error. This same CDR3 is encoded by further DNA sequences in the sample. This rearrangement joins TRDV2 to TRDJ3; 12 bases agree with TRDD3. CDR3 length: 19 residues. CDR1 is GEAIGNYY, CDR2 EKD, per germline. The CDR3 sequence is CACDTLLGDTRWDTRQTFF. DNA for the CDR3: TGTGCCTGTGACACCCTACTGGGGGATACACGCTGGGACACCCGACAGACGTTTTTC.

This clone is large (0.1 to 1%) in the sample. Other DNA sequences in the same sample also yield this CDR3. The chain has TRDV2 and TRDJ3, with 9 positions matching TRDD3. The length of the CDR3 is 17 residues. V lost 2 bases and J lost 0; bases outside the gene matches: 1. The V gene's germline CDR1 is GEAIGNYY and CDR2 EKD. CDR3 nucleotides: TGTGCCTGTGACATACTGGGGGACTCCTGGGACACCCGACAGATGTTTTTC. This encodes CACDILGDSWDTRQMFF.